Below, 4 T cell receptor beta chains from the same sample are listed, as sequenced in a study of T cell responses to AZD1222 COVID-19 vaccine (TCRdb year 2021). This specimen's time point label, interpreted: about 28 days (+/-7) after the second vaccine dose. The library relied on the immunoSEQ multiplex PCR assay. Entries here come from immuneACCESS through TCRdb and include only in-frame sequences with V and J called. Some clones fail to appear in such tables; in the studies checked, an unresolved V gene covers under half of the shortfall, and the cause of the remainder is unknown. This sample gives roughly 150,000 clones in total; about 83% of them show up just once. The leading ten clones occupy around 1% of the sample. The specimen was peripheral blood, collected 28 days after the second AZD1222 dose. The receptors originated from an adult who received the AZD1222 COVID-19 vaccine.

The chain combines TRBV19 with TRBJ1-2; 10 nucleotides match TRBD1. This CDR3 has 16 amino acids. Germline V gene sequence: CDR1 LNHDA, CDR2 SQIVND (reference sequence). The V segment lost 1 base and the J segment 7 bases; nucleotides outside the gene matches: 9. The CDR3 coding sequence is TGTGCCAGTAGTATAGTTGTCGGGACAGGGGCAGGTGGCTACACCTTC. It codes for CASSIVVGTGAGGYTF. The full variable domain, rest sourced from reference TRBV19 and TRBJ1-2, is DGGITQSPKYLFRKEGQNVTLSCEQNLNHDAMYWYRQDPGQGLRLIYYSQIVNDFQKGDIAEGYSVSREKKESFPLTVTSAQKNPTAFYLCASSIVVGTGAGGYTFGSGTRLTVV.

In DNA, the CDR3 is TGTGCCAGCAGTGCGAGATACGAGCAGTACTTC. It codes for CASSARYEQYF. This chain links TRBV3-1 (or the pseudogene TRBV3-2) with TRBJ2-7; D is ambiguous. V lost 6 bases and J 4 bases, leaving 7 bases between the germline ends. The CDR3 consists of 11 residues. Germline CDR1 LGHDT, CDR2 YNNKEL (reference sequence).

The rearrangement uses TRBV5-1 and TRBJ2-1, with a tentative D call TRBD1 (6 bases). The V gene's germline CDR1 is SGHRS and CDR2 YFSETQ. CDR3 size: 15 residues. Trimming shortened V by 4 bases and J by 0 bases, and 11 bases separated the two germline ends. The CDR3, as DNA: TGCGCCAGCAGCCCTGGACAGAGCTCCTACAATGAGCAGTTCTTC. Protein sequence: CASSPGQSSYNEQFF.

J is TRBJ1-3 and V is TRBV5-5; tentatively, D is TRBD1 (6 bases). The CDR3 is 16 residues long. Germline assignment: CDR1 SGHKS and CDR2 YYEKEE (reference sequence). V lost 5 bases and J lost 0, with 15 bases in between. CDR3 region: CASSLQDSLSGNTIYF. The CDR3 DNA follows: TGTGCCAGCAGTCTACAGGACAGCCTCTCTGGAAACACCATATATTTT.